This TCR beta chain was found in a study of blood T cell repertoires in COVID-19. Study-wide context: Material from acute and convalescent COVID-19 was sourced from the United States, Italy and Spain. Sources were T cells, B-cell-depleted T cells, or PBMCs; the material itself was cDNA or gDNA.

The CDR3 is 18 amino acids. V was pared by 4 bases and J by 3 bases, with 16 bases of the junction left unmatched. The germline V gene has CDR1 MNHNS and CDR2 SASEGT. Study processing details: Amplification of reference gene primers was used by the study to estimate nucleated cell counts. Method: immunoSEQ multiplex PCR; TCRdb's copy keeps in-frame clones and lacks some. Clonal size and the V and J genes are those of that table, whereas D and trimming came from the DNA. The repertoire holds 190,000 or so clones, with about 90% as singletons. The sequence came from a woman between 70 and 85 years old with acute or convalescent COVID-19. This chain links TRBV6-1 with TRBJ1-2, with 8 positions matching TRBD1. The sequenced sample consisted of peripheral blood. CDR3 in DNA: TGTGCCAGCAGTGCAATGGGGACAGGTTCTGTGTATGACTATGGCTACACCTTC. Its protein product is CASSAMGTGSVYDYGYTF.